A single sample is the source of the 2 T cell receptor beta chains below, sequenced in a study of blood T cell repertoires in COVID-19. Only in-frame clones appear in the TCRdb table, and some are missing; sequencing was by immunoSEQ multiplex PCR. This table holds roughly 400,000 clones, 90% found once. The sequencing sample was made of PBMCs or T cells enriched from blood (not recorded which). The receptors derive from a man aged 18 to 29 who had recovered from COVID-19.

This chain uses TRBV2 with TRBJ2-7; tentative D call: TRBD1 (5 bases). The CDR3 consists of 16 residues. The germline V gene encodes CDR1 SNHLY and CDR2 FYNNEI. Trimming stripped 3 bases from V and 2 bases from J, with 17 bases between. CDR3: CASSDRALQDTYEQYF. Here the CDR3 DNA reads TGTGCCAGCAGTGATAGAGCCCTACAGGACACCTACGAGCAGTACTTC.

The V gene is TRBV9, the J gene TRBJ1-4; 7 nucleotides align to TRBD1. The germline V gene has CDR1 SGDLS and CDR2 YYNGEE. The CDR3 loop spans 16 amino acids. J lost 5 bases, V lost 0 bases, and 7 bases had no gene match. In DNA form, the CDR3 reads TGTGCCAGCAGCGTAGCTCCGGACAGGCTAAATGAAAAACTGTTTTTT. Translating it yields CASSVAPDRLNEKLFF.